This entry concerns a single T cell receptor (beta chain). Its antigen is unknown. No per-base quality is available; no much larger clone lies one base away. The sample is drawn from a study of blood T cell repertoires in COVID-19 (dated by TCRdb to 2020 to 2021). About the investigation overall: Collaborator samples came from the United States, Italy and Spain and covered acute and convalescent phases of COVID-19. The material from the prospective study consisted of cDNA or gDNA derived from T cells, B-cell-depleted T cells, or PBMCs. Deeply sampled blood TCRbeta repertoires from subjects exposed to, actively infected with, or recovered from COVID-19 were included in the dataset. The repertoires were made available in a free public database intended to serve as a resource for research on the immune response to SARS-CoV-2. Samples came from the ongoing ImmuneRACE study (first 160 participants) plus 1,254 subjects from 6 global collaborators. The sample metadata nearly always contained a de-identified subject ID, COVID-19 status, age in years and sex. Where available, HLA class I and class II types were obtained from metadata supplied by the sample provider rather than from assay-based typing. Broad study findings and their caveats: How much clinical and demographic metadata was included differed by source and by participant, and the metadata was provided uncurated.

V and J lose 11 bases and 4 bases, and a span of 12 bases separates them. The CDR3 runs 12 amino acids, cysteine and phenylalanine included. CDR3 DNA only is kept here, 36 bases in frame from base 1. Whole blood was collected in K2EDTA tubes by collaborating institutions according to the institutions' own protocols. Collaborator samples were shipped for TCRbeta analysis as frozen whole blood, isolated PBMCs, or DNA extracted from either sample type. TCRbeta CDR3 regions were amplified from genomic DNA using the immunoSEQ Assay, a bias-controlled multiplex PCR. In the source study's methods: Within the assay, amplification of reference gene primers was used to estimate how many nucleated cells each sample contained. To quantify the absolute abundance of each unique TCRbeta CDR3 rearrangement, sequence reads were collapsed and filtered. For each sample, productive Simpson clonality was calculated as the square root of Simpson's diversity index over productive rearrangements. TCRdb mirrors the immuneACCESS table, restricted to in-frame sequences. Some clones are absent from its copies; in checked studies, under half trace to an unresolved V gene, and the reason for the others is unknown. From that table come the V and J calls and clone size; the DNA was used to work out D and trimming. Recorded for this sample are 200,000 to 250,000 clones; 70% to 90% of them occurred a single time. The top ten clones comprise around 0.96% of the sample.

This receptor chain uses TRBV12-3 or TRBV12-4 and TRBJ1-3; no D gene can be assigned with confidence. The sequence was collected from a man aged 40-55 years with acute or convalescent COVID-19. Sequenced: peripheral blood. The sequence in DNA is TGTGCCTGCCATAACCGGGGAAACACCATATATTTT. Its translation reads: CACHNRGNTIYF.